This T cell receptor beta chain was profiled in a study of beta chain features in type 1 diabetes. Germline V gene data show CDR1 as SGDLS and CDR2 as YYNGEE. The CDR3 is 15 residues long. Trimming removed 3 bases from V and 8 bases from J, with 19 bases in between. cDNA synthesis used the whole RNA isolate, giving expressed TCRB sequences. TCRdb's table, derived via immunoSEQ multiplex PCR, lists solely in-frame clones and lacks some. The sample records 20,000 to 25,000 clones, about three fifths being singletons. On this clone: Its antigen is unidentified.

There was one heparinised blood draw per donor, averaging roughly 0.12 L. Study observations and caveats: In type 1 diabetes patients, VDJ junctions had fewer insertions; deletions at these junctions were more frequent. HLA effects on TCRB rearrangement stayed unresolved here. In every one of the four CD4+ subsets, TCRB CDR3s were moderately but significantly shorter in Type 1 diabetes patients.

This chain connects TRBV9 to TRBJ2-3, with D maybe TRBD2 (5 bases). This TCR was sampled from a man between 18 and 29 years old with type 1 diabetes. The sample was stem cell memory CD4+ T cells from blood. The CDR3 region is CASSARQTLASTQYF. The DNA of the CDR3 is TGTGCCAGCAGCGCCCGCCAGACCTTAGCGAGTACGCAGTATTTT.